This T cell receptor (beta chain) was observed in a study of cytotoxic CD8 clonotypes in ibrutinib-treated CLL. Target depth was 1 in 200,000 to 1 in 1 million T cells, about 10x per clonotype. The table came from immunoSEQ multiplex PCR; TCRdb's copy has only in-frame clones and leaves some out. The table lists some 100,000 clones, approximately 56% of them singletons. Study-wide results and limits: Rising at ibrutinib response, clonality subsequently fell back toward baseline at progression.

Comments on this clone: Its antigen is currently unknown.

The CDR3 extends over 16 amino acids. The germline V gene encodes CDR1 KGHSH and CDR2 LQKENI. The V end lost 6 bases, the J end lost 0 bases, and 14 bases lay between the germline ends. This specimen consisted of PBMCs, obtained after 24 months of ibrutinib treatment. The sequence derives from a human donor with chronic lymphocytic leukemia. This chain joins TRBV18 and TRBJ2-2; D is perhaps TRBD2 (6 bases). CDR3 loop: CASSPRGFANTGELFF. The DNA of the CDR3 is TGTGCCAGCTCCCCCCGGGGGTTCGCGAACACCGGGGAGCTGTTTTTT. The full variable domain, rest sourced from reference TRBV18 and TRBJ2-2, is NAGVMQNPRHLVRRRGQEARLRCSPMKGHSHVYWYRQLPEEGLKFMVYLQKENIIDESGMPKERFSAEFPKEGPSILRIQQVVRGDSAAYFCASSPRGFANTGELFFGEGSRLTVL.